This is a list of T cell receptor beta chains from one sample in a study of cytomegalovirus exposure and HLA in healthy donors. Clones were sequenced by immunoSEQ multiplex PCR, and TCRdb holds only the in-frame ones, with some missing. The sample includes roughly 93,000 clones, about 76% of them seen just once. The sequenced sample was PBMCs. The source of these receptors is a human donor in good health. The CDR3 runs from the conserved cysteine through the conserved F or W. The D gene is left open where the match is weak. A clone size is listed for some rows: how often the clone was seen (once, few, many), or a class if it is expanded.

length	D	V	size	J	CDR3	DNA
13	TRBD1	TRBV6-5	-	TRBJ2-7	CASSWDRVYEQYF	TGTGCCAGCAGCTGGGACAGGGTCTACGAGCAGTACTTC
17	-	TRBV11-2	-	TRBJ2-5	CASSLDSVGTVQETQYF	TGTGCCAGCAGCTTAGATTCGGTTGGTACAGTTCAAGAGACCCAGTACTTC
15	-	TRBV25-1	once	TRBJ1-1	CASSERTIMNTEAFF	TGTGCCAGCAGTGAAAGGACAATAATGAACACTGAAGCTTTCTTT
14	-	TRBV7-2	-	TRBJ2-3	CASSLVSGTDTQYF	TGTGCCAGCAGCTTAGTGTCGGGCACAGATACGCAGTATTTT
14	TRBD1	TRBV6-1	-	TRBJ1-2	CASIPPGQGYGYTF	TGTGCCAGCATCCCCCCCGGACAGGGATATGGCTACACCTTC
16	-	TRBV12-5	once	TRBJ1-1	CASGLVSGAGGTEAFF	TGTGCTAGTGGTTTGGTGTCAGGGGCGGGGGGCACTGAAGCTTTCTTT
13	-	TRBV5-4	-	TRBJ2-1	CASSLAAVNEQFF	TGTGCCAGCAGCTTGGCAGCGGTCAATGAGCAGTTCTTC
19	TRBD2	TRBV15	-	TRBJ2-3	CATSSGTSGGITSTDTQYF	TGTGCCACCAGCAGTGGGACTAGCGGGGGCATTACTAGCACAGATACGCAGTATTTT
13	TRBD1	TRBV6-5	few	TRBJ1-1	CASSERTGGRSFF	TGTGCCAGCAGTGAACGGACAGGGGGCCGGTCTTTCTTT
15	-	TRBV5-1	-	TRBJ1-6	CASTLTGAGYSPLHF	TGCGCCAGCACCTTGACAGGTGCAGGGTATTCACCCCTCCACTTT
14	TRBD1	TRBV6-5	-	TRBJ1-2	CASSTDRNLDGYTF	TGTGCCAGCAGTACGGACAGGAACCTTGATGGCTACACCTTC
15	-	TRBV28	-	TRBJ1-2	CASSLGGGANYGYTF	TGTGCCAGCAGTTTAGGTGGAGGGGCGAACTATGGCTACACCTTC
16	TRBD2	TRBV11-2	-	TRBJ2-7	CASSLTGAGPFYEQYF	TGTGCCAGCAGCTTAACGGGAGCGGGGCCCTTTTACGAGCAGTACTTC
15	TRBD1	TRBV6-1	-	TRBJ2-3	CASSEGRGWSDTQYF	TGTGCCAGCAGCGAAGGCAGGGGGTGGTCAGATACGCAGTATTTT
13	-	TRBV5-4	few	TRBJ2-7	CASSPGHRYEQYF	TGTGCCAGCAGCCCGGGACACCGCTACGAGCAGTACTTC
14	TRBD1	TRBV25-1	-	TRBJ1-1	CASSPTPGQGEAFF	TGTGCCAGCAGTCCTACCCCCGGACAGGGCGAAGCTTTCTTT
15	-	TRBV2	-	TRBJ2-5	CASSELGSGMETQYF	TGTGCCAGCAGTGAATTGGGTTCAGGTATGGAGACCCAGTACTTC
14	-	TRBV15	-	TRBJ2-2	CATSRDPNAGELFF	TGTGCCACCAGCAGAGACCCTAATGCCGGGGAGCTGTTTTTT
15	-	TRBV5-4	once	TRBJ1-1	CASSSGNSWGTEAFF	TGTGCCAGCAGCTCCGGGAACTCGTGGGGCACTGAAGCTTTCTTT
14	-	TRBV5-8	-	TRBJ1-5	CASSSGTLVQPQHF	TGTGCCAGCAGCAGCGGGACGTTAGTGCAGCCCCAGCATTTT
15	-	TRBV4-3	-	TRBJ2-1	CASSQGRGAYNEQFF	TGCGCCAGCAGCCAAGGCAGGGGGGCCTACAATGAGCAGTTCTTC
14	-	TRBV19	-	TRBJ1-3	CASSPSNSGNTIYF	TGTGCCAGTAGTCCGAGCAACTCTGGAAACACCATATATTTT
16	-	TRBV9	-	TRBJ2-2	CASSVAAGKNTGELFF	TGTGCCAGCAGCGTAGCCGCAGGGAAGAACACCGGGGAGCTGTTTTTT
14	TRBD1	TRBV2	-	TRBJ2-7	CASRGQGTTYEQYF	TGTGCCAGCAGGGGACAGGGGACTACCTACGAGCAGTACTTC
20	TRBD2	TRBV4-1	-	TRBJ2-4	CASSQDESGGVISAKNIQYF	TGCGCCAGCAGCCAAGACGAAAGCGGGGGGGTGATATCAGCCAAAAACATTCAGTACTTC
15	-	TRBV5-4	once	TRBJ2-2	CASSPGGINTGELFF	TGTGCCAGCAGCCCCGGCGGGATTAACACCGGGGAGCTGTTTTTT
15	TRBD1	TRBV19	-	TRBJ2-3	CASRAGTANTDTQYF	TGTGCCAGTCGCGCCGGGACAGCTAACACAGATACGCAGTATTTT
13	TRBD2	TRBV29-1	few	TRBJ2-7	CSVRTSGPYEQYF	TGCAGCGTTCGGACTAGCGGACCCTACGAGCAGTACTTC
13	TRBD1	TRBV5-1	-	TRBJ2-3	CASSRTGEDTQYF	TGCGCCAGCTCGCGGACAGGGGAAGATACGCAGTATTTT
15	TRBD1	TRBV6-4	-	TRBJ2-3	CASSDGGQGTDTQYF	TGTGCCAGCAGTGACGGCGGACAGGGTACAGATACGCAGTATTTT
13	-	TRBV27	-	TRBJ2-5	CASSRTPQETQYF	TGTGCCAGCTCCCGGACACCCCAAGAGACCCAGTACTTC
15	-	TRBV6-5	-	TRBJ2-1	CASSYSPRAYNEQFF	TGTGCCAGCAGTTACTCTCCCAGGGCCTACAATGAGCAGTTCTTC
14	-	TRBV6-5	few	TRBJ1-1	CASRYFGNRAEAFF	TGTGCCAGCAGGTACTTTGGGAACAGGGCTGAAGCTTTCTTT
15	TRBD1	TRBV25-1	few	TRBJ2-7	CASSESGTGAYEQYF	TGTGCCAGCAGTGAATCCGGGACAGGTGCTTACGAGCAGTACTTC
14	-	TRBV27	-	TRBJ2-7	CASSWTVSSYEQYF	TGTGCCAGCAGTTGGACAGTTAGCTCCTACGAGCAGTACTTC
16	TRBD2	TRBV9	-	TRBJ2-1	CASSVRLAGGDNEQFF	TGTGCCAGCAGCGTTAGACTAGCGGGGGGGGACAATGAGCAGTTCTTC
18	TRBD1	TRBV10-1	-	TRBJ2-7	CASSESPTTGELTYEQYF	TGCGCCAGCAGTGAGTCCCCTACGACAGGGGAACTGACCTACGAGCAGTACTTC
11	TRBD1	TRBV7-2	-	TRBJ1-1	CASSSTGVAFF	TGTGCCAGCAGCTCGACAGGGGTTGCTTTCTTT
14	TRBD2	TRBV9	-	TRBJ2-7	CASSGSGGAYEQYF	TGTGCCAGCAGCGGTAGCGGGGGGGCCTACGAGCAGTACTTC
16	TRBD1	TRBV5-1	-	TRBJ2-1	CASSLFGQGASNEQFF	TGCGCCAGCAGCTTGTTTGGACAGGGGGCGTCCAATGAGCAGTTCTTC
14	TRBD1	TRBV28	-	TRBJ2-3	CASSSHGTGDTQYF	TGTGCCAGCAGTTCGCACGGGACAGGAGACACGCAGTATTTT
15	-	TRBV10-2	-	TRBJ1-4	CASSPQVWTNEKLFF	TGCGCCAGCAGTCCACAGGTTTGGACTAATGAAAAACTGTTTTTT